The subject of this entry is one TCR beta chain. Its antigen is not known. Trimming took 7 bases from V and 7 from J, leaving 20 bases between them. Germline CDR1 PRHDT, CDR2 FYEKMQ (reference sequence). The CDR3 loop spans 14 amino acids. The sample belongs to a study of cytomegalovirus exposure and HLA in healthy donors. Whole-study findings and limits: Across donors, presence/absence analyses took sequencing depth to be roughly uniform.

Vbeta (60) and Jbeta (13) primers were used in the PCR. The repertoire was sequenced with immunoSEQ multiplex PCR; TCRdb's copy has only in-frame clones and lacks some. The sample lists 150,000 to 200,000 clones; about four fifths were seen once. The source of this sequence is a woman under 30 in good health and CMV-seropositive. This chain uses TRBV13 with TRBJ2-7, with a possible D match to TRBD1 (5 bases). Specimen: PBMCs. CDR3 DNA: TGTGCCAGCAACAGGAAGGTAGGGGTGGGGGAGCAGTACTTC. Amino acid sequence: CASNRKVGVGEQYF.